This TCR beta chain derives from a study of response to subunit inactivated influenza vaccine. TCRdb re-called the RT-PCR reads through MiXCR, storing one row per CDR3 protein. The sample includes under 200,000 distinct CDR3 sequences, 11% of them seen just once. The sequence was collected from a man aged 45 to 65 who received an inactivated influenza vaccine. The source material was non-naive T cells sorted from PBMCs, sampled 40 to 50 days after vaccination.

The chain's CDR3 is CASSDGGALQETQYF. CDR3 DNA: TGTGCCAGCAGCGACGGGGGCGCCCTCCAAGAGACCCAGTACTTC. The rearrangement links TRBV28 to TRBJ2-5; D assignment may be TRBD1 or TRBD2 (6 bases each). Germline V lookup: CDR1 MDHEN, CDR2 SYDVKM. Trimming removed 6 bases at V and 1 base at J, with 15 bases between. This CDR3 contains 15 residues.